The 22 T cell receptor beta chains listed next were all sequenced from one sample in a study of neoadjuvant anti-PD-1 for oral cavity cancer. Noted time point: after neoadjuvant nivolumab, at surgical resection. Only in-frame clones appear in the TCRdb table, and some are missing; sequencing was by immunoSEQ multiplex PCR. Of approximately 10,000 clones listed, around 62% are singletons. Here the sequenced sample was PBMCs, taken after nivolumab (anti-PD-1) treatment. These receptor sequences come from a person between 40 and 79 years old with oral cavity squamous cell carcinoma.

The rearrangement links TRBV5-1 to TRBJ2-3, with 8 bases lining up with TRBD2. This CDR3 comprises 16 residues. CDR1 is SGHRS and CDR2 is YFSETQ in the germline V gene. J gave up 1 base and V 1 base, and 5 bases lay outside the gene matches. The CDR3 coding sequence is TGCGCCAGCAGCTTGATCCCAGCGGGAGGCACAGATACGCAGTATTTT. The encoded protein is CASSLIPAGGTDTQYF.

The chain is built from TRBV5-6 and TRBJ2-7, with D tentatively TRBD1 or TRBD2 (7 bases each). Trimming took 4 bases from V and 4 from J, leaving 18 bases between them. The germline V gene encodes CDR1 SGHDT and CDR2 YYEEEE. This CDR3 is 15 amino acids long. The CDR3 coding sequence is TGTGCCAGCAGCCCTTGGGGAGGGGGCACTTACGAGCAGTACTTC. Translating it yields CASSPWGGGTYEQYF.

This clone appeared a few times. This chain connects TRBV4-2 to TRBJ1-2; maybe TRBD1 (6 bases). The germline V and J ends were trimmed by 1 base and 3 bases, with 15 bases remaining between them. Germline-derived CDR1 and CDR2 are LGHNA and YNFKEQ. This CDR3 has 16 amino acids. The DNA for the CDR3 is TGTGCCAGCAGCCAAGCACGGACAGCAACTCACTATGGCTACACCTTC. Its protein product is CASSQARTATHYGYTF.

This clone was detected a few times. The CDR3 DNA follows: TGTGCCAGCAGACCTCTGTCTGGTGGAAACACCATATATTTT. It specifies CASRPLSGGNTIYF. The gene calls are TRBV5-8 and TRBJ1-3; D remains ambiguous. The CDR3 length is 14 residues. The germline gives CDR1 SGHTS, CDR2 YDEGEE. Trimming took 5 bases from V and 3 from J, leaving 12 bases between them.

The chain joins TRBV19 to TRBJ1-1; no firm D call. This CDR3 region has 14 residues. CDR1 is LNHDA and CDR2 is SQIVND in the germline V gene (reference sequence). V was clipped by 5 bases and J by 0 bases, with 10 bases between them. The CDR3 region has the DNA TGTGCCAGTAGTTCCACCACAGTGAACACTGAAGCTTTCTTT. The encoded protein is CASSSTTVNTEAFF.

The chain is built from TRBV9 and TRBJ2-1; 12 positions match TRBD2. Per germline, CDR1 SGDLS and CDR2 YYNGEE. V lost 4 bases and J lost 8; bases outside the gene matches: 16. The CDR3 totals 18 residues. The CDR3 sequence is CASSLLSTSGSPQDEQFF. CDR3 coding DNA: TGTGCCAGCAGCCTCCTTTCGACTAGCGGGAGTCCCCAGGATGAGCAGTTCTTC.

This clone occurred once. The chain has TRBV4-2 and TRBJ2-1; 11 positions agree with TRBD2. The germline CDR1 and CDR2 sequences are LGHNA and YNFKEQ. This CDR3 spans 16 amino acids. V was clipped by 1 base and J by 9 bases; unmatched bases: 8. The CDR3 is CASSQVNSGGAIEQFF. The CDR3 coding sequence is TGTGCCAGCAGCCAAGTGAATAGCGGGGGGGCTATTGAGCAGTTCTTC.

The chain recombines TRBV25-1 with TRBJ2-7; possible D gene TRBD2, 5 bases. V lost 5 bases and J 5 bases, leaving 19 bases between the germline ends. This CDR3 spans 15 amino acids. Germline-derived CDR1 and CDR2 are MGHDK and SYGVNS. The CDR3 DNA follows: TGTGCCAGCAGTAGGGATGGACTGGGGAGCAACGAGCAGTACTTC. Translating gives CASSRDGLGSNEQYF.

The chain employs TRBV5-4 and TRBJ2-5, with 10 positions matching TRBD1. The germline V gene has CDR1 SGHNT and CDR2 YYREEE (reference sequence). V lost 10 bases, J lost 3 bases, and 12 bases stayed unmatched. This CDR3 spans 15 amino acids. CDR3 region: CASIARTGGEETQYF. The CDR3 DNA reads TGTGCCTCCATCGCCCGGACAGGGGGTGAAGAGACCCAGTACTTC. The whole variable domain, filled in from reference TRBV5-4 and TRBJ2-5, reads ETGVTQSPTHLIKTRGQQVTLRCSSQSGHNTVSWYQQALGQGPQFIFQYYREEENGRGNFPPRFSGLQFPNYSSELNVNALELDDSALYLCASIARTGGEETQYFGPGTRLLVL.

The sample holds a few counts of this clone. The chain couples TRBV5-4 to TRBJ1-1; 9 positions match TRBD1. This CDR3 spans 14 amino acids. J gave up 6 bases and V 9 bases, and 12 bases lay outside the gene matches. The V gene's germline CDR1 is SGHNT and CDR2 YYREEE (reference sequence). The CDR3: CATGTGTMKAEAFF. The CDR3 bases are TGTGCCACCGGGACAGGGACGATGAAGGCTGAAGCTTTCTTT.

The V gene is TRBV28, the J gene TRBJ2-1, with unresolved D. V was clipped by 2 bases and J by 11 bases, with 13 bases between them. The CDR3 sequence is 13 residues long. From germline, CDR1 is MDHEN and CDR2 SYDVKM. The CDR3 is CASSLTAISKQFF. The DNA for the CDR3 is TGTGCCAGCAGTTTAACCGCGATCAGTAAGCAGTTCTTC. Full variable domain (outside the CDR3, taken from reference TRBV28 and TRBJ2-1): DVKVTQSSRYLVKRTGEKVFLECVQDMDHENMFWYRQDPGLGLRLIYFSYDVKMKEKGDIPEGYSVSREKKERFSLILESASTNQTSMYLCASSLTAISKQFFGPGTRLTVL.

The genes are TRBV2 and TRBJ2-2, with D possibly being TRBD2 (6 bases). The CDR3 runs to 13 residues. The germline V gene has CDR1 SNHLY and CDR2 FYNNEI. The CDR3 bases are TGTGCGGATGGGACTCCGAACACCGGGGAGCTGTTTTTT. This sequence encodes CADGTPNTGELFF.

The V and J genes are TRBV5-6 and TRBJ1-1; the D gene is possibly TRBD1 (5 bases). V was shortened by 0 bases and J by 4 bases, with 16 bases between the two germline ends. The germline V gene has CDR1 SGHDT and CDR2 YYEEEE. The CDR3 is 16 residues long. DNA of the CDR3: TGTGCCAGCAGCTTGGTGGGAGGGGCAGTTGGCACTGAAGCTTTCTTT. This sequence encodes CASSLVGGAVGTEAFF.

The genes are TRBV11-3 and TRBJ2-7; tentatively, D is TRBD1 or TRBD2 (5 bases each). Germline CDR1 SGHNT, CDR2 YENEEA. V lost 8 bases and J lost 3, with 23 bases in between. The CDR3 has 16 residues. CDR3 loop: CASPGTTLFNHYEQYF. The CDR3 region has the DNA TGTGCCAGCCCCGGGACCACCTTATTCAACCACTACGAGCAGTACTTC.

This clone was counted a single time. The rearrangement uses TRBV7-2 and TRBJ2-5, with D uncertain. CDR3 length: 14 residues. The V gene lost 1 base and the J gene lost 4 bases, with 10 bases spanning the gap. The germline CDR1 and CDR2 sequences are SGHTA and FQGNSA. For the CDR3, the DNA is TGTGCCAGCAGCTTAGGCGGCAGTCGAGAGACCCAGTACTTC. The encoded protein is CASSLGGSRETQYF.

This clone was counted between two and nine times. This chain links TRBV7-6 with TRBJ1-5; D not certain. CDR3 length: 17 residues. Germline V lookup: CDR1 SGHVS, CDR2 FNYEAQ. The V end was cut by 1 base, the J end by 4 bases, with 17 bases between. CDR3 coding DNA: TGTGCCAGCAGCTTAGTCTCCGGGCATCCCGCAAATCAGCCCCAGCATTTT. Translated: CASSLVSGHPANQPQHF.

This clone was seen a few times. The chain carries TRBV9 and TRBJ2-2; D call uncertain. CDR3 length equals 14 residues. Germline values: CDR1 SGDLS, CDR2 YYNGEE. V was shortened by 4 bases and J by 5 bases, with 12 bases between the two germline ends. CDR3 residues: CASSSLRGTGELFF. CDR3 nucleotides: TGTGCCAGCAGCAGCCTGAGAGGAACCGGGGAGCTGTTTTTT.

The rearrangement uses TRBV5-1 and TRBJ2-1; D may correspond to TRBD1 or TRBD2 (6 bases each). This CDR3 is built from 18 residues. The V gene lost 1 base and the J gene lost 3 bases, with 20 bases spanning the gap. Germline CDR1 reads SGHRS; CDR2 reads YFSETQ. The CDR3 reads CASSLQPGASVVYNEQFF. The CDR3 DNA reads as TGCGCCAGCAGCTTGCAGCCGGGGGCGTCAGTCGTCTACAATGAGCAGTTCTTC.

The rearrangement joins TRBV6-5 to TRBJ2-5; perhaps TRBD1 as D (6 bases). Germline CDR1 and CDR2: MNHEY and SVGAGI. Deletions cut 2 bases from V and 4 bases from J, with 11 bases between. The CDR3 loop spans 14 amino acids. CDR3 residues: CASSYGSRGETQYF. CDR3 nucleotide sequence: TGTGCCAGCAGTTACGGGAGCAGGGGAGAGACCCAGTACTTC.

This clone was detected only once. V usage is TRBV6-1 and J usage is TRBJ1-3, with 7 nucleotides matching TRBD1. With 4 bases clipped from V and 0 bases from J, the junction kept 6 bases outside the gene matches. This CDR3 region has 16 residues. From germline, CDR1 is MNHNS and CDR2 SASEGT. Here the CDR3 DNA reads TGTGCCAGCAGTGCCCGGACAGGCTTCTCTGGAAACACCATATATTTT. This codes for CASSARTGFSGNTIYF.

V and J are TRBV6-5 and TRBJ2-3; D gene unclear. Germline CDR1 reads MNHEY; CDR2 reads SVGAGI. There are 12 residues in the CDR3. V lost 4 bases and J 0 bases, leaving 2 bases between the germline ends. The CDR3 reads CASSSSTDTQYF. As DNA, the CDR3 is TGTGCCAGCAGTTCTAGCACAGATACGCAGTATTTT.

This chain joins TRBV27 and TRBJ2-1; 10 bases map to TRBD1. After removal of 5 bases from V and 7 bases from J, the junction contained 11 bases not matched to a gene. The CDR3 covers 16 residues. Germline values: CDR1 MNHEY, CDR2 SMNVEV (reference sequence). CDR3 coding DNA: TGTGCCAGCAGTCTCGGACAGGGGGATAGGGCGAATGAGCAGTTCTTC. The encoded protein is CASSLGQGDRANEQFF.